These 5 T cell receptor beta chains came from one sample sequenced in a study of T cell changes during pregnancy in multiple sclerosis. Sequencing was performed with immunoSEQ multiplex PCR; in TCRdb, only in-frame clones are kept and a portion is missing. Counted here are 35,000 to 40,000 clones, roughly nine tenths occurring once; the ten biggest clones make up around 0.78%. The sequences come from CD4+ T cells from peripheral blood mononuclear cells, collected in the third trimester of pregnancy. The receptors stem from a female donor with multiple sclerosis, enrolled in a pregnancy study.

This clone is a singleton in its sample. The gene calls are TRBV7-2 and TRBJ2-3, with D possibly being TRBD2 (6 bases). The CDR3 runs to 15 residues. Trimming left V 1 base short and J 1 base short, with 9 bases between. Germline V gene data show CDR1 as SGHTA and CDR2 as FQGNSA. CDR3 residues: CASSLGRGGTDTQYF. The DNA of the CDR3 is TGTGCCAGCAGCTTAGGGAGGGGTGGCACAGATACGCAGTATTTT.

The chain is built from TRBV7-9 and TRBJ2-5, with TRBD2 matching 7 bases. V lost 5 bases to trimming and J lost 5 bases; unmatched junction nucleotides: 5. Germline V gives CDR1 SEHNR, CDR2 FQNEAQ (reference sequence). This CDR3 is built from 13 residues. The CDR3 bases are TGTGCCAGCAGCCGCGCGGGGGTGGAGACCCAGTACTTC. This gives the protein CASSRAGVETQYF.

The chain combines TRBV2 with TRBJ2-7; D perhaps matches TRBD2 (5 bases). Deletions cut 3 bases from V and 3 bases from J, with 15 bases between. Per the germline V gene, CDR1 is SNHLY and CDR2 is FYNNEI. The CDR3 has 15 amino acids. The CDR3 region is CASSERPDGLYEQYF. The CDR3 DNA reads TGTGCCAGCAGTGAGCGCCCCGACGGACTCTACGAGCAGTACTTC.

The CDR3 DNA reads TGTGCCAGTAGTGACTCAATCTTAAACACTGAAGCTTTCTTT. This translates into CASSDSILNTEAFF. The chain joins TRBV19 to TRBJ1-1; no clear D. V shed 5 bases and J shed 2 bases, with 12 bases lying between them. Germline CDR1 is LNHDA and CDR2 is SQIVND (reference sequence). This CDR3 contains 14 residues.

The chain is built from TRBV4-1 and TRBJ1-4, with D perhaps TRBD1 (6 bases). Germline V gene data show CDR1 as MGHRA and CDR2 as YSYEKL. The CDR3 covers 16 residues. V was shortened by 1 base and J by 4 bases, with 13 bases between the two germline ends. The CDR3 region is CASSQAWTAGNEKLFF. CDR3 bases: TGCGCCAGCAGCCAAGCATGGACAGCCGGTAATGAAAAACTGTTTTTT.